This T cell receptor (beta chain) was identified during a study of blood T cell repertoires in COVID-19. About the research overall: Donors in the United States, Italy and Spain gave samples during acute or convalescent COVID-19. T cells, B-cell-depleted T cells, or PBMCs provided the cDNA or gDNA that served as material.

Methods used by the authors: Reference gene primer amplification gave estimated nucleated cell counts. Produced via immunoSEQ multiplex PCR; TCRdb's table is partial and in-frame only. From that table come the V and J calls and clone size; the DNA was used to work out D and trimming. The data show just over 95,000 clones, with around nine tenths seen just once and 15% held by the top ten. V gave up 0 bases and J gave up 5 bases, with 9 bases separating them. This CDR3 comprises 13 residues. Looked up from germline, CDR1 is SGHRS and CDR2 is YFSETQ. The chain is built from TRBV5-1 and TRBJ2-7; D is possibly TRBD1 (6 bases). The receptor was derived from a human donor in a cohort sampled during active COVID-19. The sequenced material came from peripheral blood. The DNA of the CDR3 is TGCGCCAGCAGCTTGGACAGGGCCCACGAGCAGTACTTC. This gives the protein CASSLDRAHEQYF.